This T cell receptor (beta chain) was documented in a study of T cells in Graves' hyperthyroidism and ophthalmopathy. Amplification yielded TCR beta CDR3 regions, with RNA transcripts as the source. The HTBI set primed first-round TCR CDR3 RT-PCR. In TCRdb, the multiplex PCR reads were re-called with MiXCR into one record per CDR3 protein. The sample holds 450,000 to 650,000 distinct CDR3 sequences; 13% to 15% are singletons and the top ten take 7.1%. In the ophthalmopathy cohort, Clinical Activity Score was at least 3, NOSPECS grade at least 4, and duration under 3 months. On the basis of clinical symptoms, serum thyroxine and TRAb, thyroid ultrasound and orbital computed tomography, diagnoses were made. Remarks on this clonotype: Its antigen is currently unknown. This may come from a read error, since a much larger clone is one base off.

The CDR3 loop spans 14 amino acids. Losses at the gene ends were 3 bases for V and 4 bases for J; bases not matched to a gene: 3. Germline assignment: CDR1 LGHDT and CDR2 YNNKEL (reference sequence). Study-wide points: Ophthalmopathy got predicted by the model a median around 6.8 months before its onset. From stable hyperthyroidism, ophthalmopathy was set apart by a 13 V-J model.

Sequencing used blood. The sequence was obtained from a woman aged 18 to 35 with Graves' ophthalmopathy. This chain uses TRBV3-1 with TRBJ1-2; 9 bases agree with TRBD1. CDR3 coding DNA: TGTGCCAGCAGCCAGGGACAGGGTTTCTATGGCTACACCTTC. Its protein product is CASSQGQGFYGYTF.